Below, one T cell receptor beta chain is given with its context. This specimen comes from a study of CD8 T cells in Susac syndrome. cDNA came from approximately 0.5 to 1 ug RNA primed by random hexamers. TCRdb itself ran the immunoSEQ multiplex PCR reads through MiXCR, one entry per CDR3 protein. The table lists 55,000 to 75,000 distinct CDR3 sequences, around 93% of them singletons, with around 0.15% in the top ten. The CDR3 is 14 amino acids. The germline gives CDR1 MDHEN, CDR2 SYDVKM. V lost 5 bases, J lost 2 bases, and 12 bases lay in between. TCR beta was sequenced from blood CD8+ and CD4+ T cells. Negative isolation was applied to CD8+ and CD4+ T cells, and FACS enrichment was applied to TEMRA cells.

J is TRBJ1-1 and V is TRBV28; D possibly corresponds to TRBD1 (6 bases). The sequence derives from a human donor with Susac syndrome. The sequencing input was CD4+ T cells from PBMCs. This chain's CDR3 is CASSRTDLNTEAFF. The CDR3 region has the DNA TGTGCCAGCAGTCGGACAGACCTAAACACTGAAGCTTTCTTT. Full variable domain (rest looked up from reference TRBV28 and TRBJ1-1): DVKVTQSSRYLVKRTGEKVFLECVQDMDHENMFWYRQDPGLGLRLIYFSYDVKMKEKGDIPEGYSVSREKKERFSLILESASTNQTSMYLCASSRTDLNTEAFFGQGTRLTVV.